This TCR beta chain came from a study of blood T cell repertoires in COVID-19. For the study at large: Specimens from acute and convalescent COVID-19 originated in the United States, Italy and Spain. The cDNA or gDNA used as material had been derived from T cells, B-cell-depleted T cells, or PBMCs.

This clone appeared a single time. The authors' processing: Amplified reference gene primers provided the basis for estimating nucleated cell counts. Sequenced by immunoSEQ multiplex PCR; TCRdb stores in-frame clones only, minus some. V and J calls and clone size are given by that table; D and trimming were obtained from the DNA. The sample holds some 120,000 clones, approximately 84% seen once. CDR1 is MNHEY and CDR2 is SVGAGI in the germline V gene. V lost 6 bases to trimming and J lost 4 bases, with 13 bases between them. This CDR3 has 13 amino acids. This clonotype was sampled from a woman in her 30s who had recovered from COVID-19. The rearrangement uses TRBV6-5 and TRBJ2-7; a possible D gene is TRBD1 (6 bases). Input material: peripheral blood. The CDR3 DNA reads TGTGCCAGCAGAGGGAACAGGGTGTACGAGCAGTACTTC. It yields the protein CASRGNRVYEQYF.